The 23 T cell receptor beta chains in this list originate from one sample, sequenced in a study of cytomegalovirus exposure and HLA in healthy donors. Produced via immunoSEQ multiplex PCR; TCRdb's table is partial and in-frame only. The data show fewer than 250,000 clones, more than 75% seen once. The sample was PBMCs. These TCRs come from a man between 18 and 29 years old in good health and CMV-seronegative.

V gene TRBV28 combines with J gene TRBJ1-5; D not resolved. Germline CDR1 reads MDHEN; CDR2 reads SYDVKM. The CDR3 contains 12 residues. Trimming pared 9 bases from V and 9 bases from J, leaving 15 bases between. The CDR3 reads CASSNVRGPQHF. The DNA for the CDR3 is TGTGCCAGTAGTAATGTTCGGGGGCCCCAGCATTTT. The entire variable domain, with the rest obtained from reference TRBV28 and TRBJ1-5, is as follows: DVKVTQSSRYLVKRTGEKVFLECVQDMDHENMFWYRQDPGLGLRLIYFSYDVKMKEKGDIPEGYSVSREKKERFSLILESASTNQTSMYLCASSNVRGPQHFGDGTRLSIL.

The V gene is TRBV20-1, the J gene TRBJ2-7; 11 nucleotides agree with TRBD1. Germline-derived CDR1 and CDR2 are DFQATT and SNEGSKA (reference sequence). The CDR3 runs 11 residues. The CDR3 DNA is TGCAGGGCGGGACAGGGGGACGAGCAGTACTTC. It specifies CRAGQGDEQYF.

This chain uses TRBV5-1 with TRBJ2-3, with D perhaps matching TRBD2 (5 bases). Per the germline V gene, CDR1 is SGHRS and CDR2 is YFSETQ. This CDR3 has 14 amino acids. Trimming pared 0 bases from V and 3 bases from J, leaving 8 bases between. CDR3 sequence reads: CASSLERGTDTQYF. DNA for the CDR3: TGCGCCAGCAGCTTGGAACGGGGTACAGATACGCAGTATTTT.

The chain carries TRBV5-4 and TRBJ1-2; D not resolved. Germline assignment: CDR1 SGHNT and CDR2 YYREEE (reference sequence). CDR3 length: 14 residues. The V end was cut by 0 bases, the J end by 4 bases, with 10 bases between. CDR3 residues: CASSLGTPTYGYTF. The CDR3 nucleotides are TGTGCCAGCAGCTTGGGTACCCCTACCTATGGCTACACCTTC.

V usage is TRBV6-5 and J usage is TRBJ1-2, with D unclear. This CDR3 has 13 amino acids. Germline values: CDR1 MNHEY, CDR2 SVGAGI. V lost 5 bases and J lost 7, with 14 bases in between. CDR3 in DNA: TGTGCCAGCAGTACCGGGATATACCTTGGCTACACCTTC. This gives the protein CASSTGIYLGYTF.

V gene TRBV5-1 combines with J gene TRBJ1-5; 7 bases line up with TRBD1. The CDR3 runs to 17 residues. In germline, CDR1 is SGHRS, CDR2 YFSETQ. J gave up 6 bases and V 0 bases, and 12 bases lay outside the gene matches. Here the CDR3 reads CASSLVRGQGGPQPQHF. In DNA form, the CDR3 reads TGCGCCAGCAGCTTGGTAAGGGGTCAGGGGGGTCCTCAGCCCCAGCATTTT. Supplemented by reference TRBV5-1 and TRBJ1-5, the full variable domain reads KAGVTQTPRYLIKTRGQQVTLSCSPISGHRSVSWYQQTPGQGLQFLFEYFSETQRNKGNFPGRFSGRQFSNSRSEMNVSTLELGDSALYLCASSLVRGQGGPQPQHFGDGTRLSIL.

The V call is TRBV5-6, the J call TRBJ2-1; possibly TRBD2 for D (6 bases). Trimming removed 5 bases at V and 5 bases at J, with 17 bases between. The CDR3 length is 15 residues. Germline V gene data show CDR1 as SGHDT and CDR2 as YYEEEE. The CDR3 DNA sequence: TGTGCCAGCAGACAGACCGGGACTCCCAACAATGAGCAGTTCTTC. Encoded protein: CASRQTGTPNNEQFF. Supplemented by reference TRBV5-6 and TRBJ2-1, the full variable domain reads DAGVTQSPTHLIKTRGQQVTLRCSPKSGHDTVSWYQQALGQGPQFIFQYYEEEERQRGNFPDRFSGHQFPNYSSELNVNALLLGDSALYLCASRQTGTPNNEQFFGPGTRLTVL.

This clone was detected only a few times. The V gene is TRBV5-1, the J gene TRBJ1-2; D perhaps matches TRBD1 (5 bases). V was clipped by 6 bases and J by 0 bases, with 12 bases between them. The CDR3 is made up of 14 amino acids. Germline V CDR1 and CDR2: SGHRS, YFSETQ. The CDR3 here is CASTGTGANYGYTF. The DNA for the CDR3 is TGCGCCAGCACCGGGACGGGAGCTAACTATGGCTACACCTTC.

The chain recombines TRBV19 with TRBJ1-3, with D perhaps matching TRBD1 (6 bases). Deletions cut 8 bases from V and 0 bases from J, with 8 bases between. Germline V gene sequence: CDR1 LNHDA, CDR2 SQIVND (reference sequence). This CDR3 has 13 amino acids. CDR3 in amino acids: CASGQLSGNTIYF. Written as DNA, the CDR3 is TGTGCCAGTGGACAGCTCTCTGGAAACACCATATATTTT. The full variable domain, with the rest looked up from reference TRBV19 and TRBJ1-3, is DGGITQSPKYLFRKEGQNVTLSCEQNLNHDAMYWYRQDPGQGLRLIYYSQIVNDFQKGDIAEGYSVSREKKESFPLTVTSAQKNPTAFYLCASGQLSGNTIYFGEGSWLTVV.

The J gene is TRBJ2-3, the V gene TRBV7-2; 10 bases align to TRBD2. CDR3 size: 17 residues. Germline V gene sequence: CDR1 SGHTA, CDR2 FQGNSA. J gave up 2 bases and V 0 bases, and 5 bases lay outside the gene matches. The DNA of the CDR3 is TGTGCCAGCAGCTTAGCACCTAGCGGGGGTACCACAGATACGCAGTATTTT. Translation: CASSLAPSGGTTDTQYF.

This chain links TRBV7-2 with TRBJ2-5; D uncertain. CDR1 is SGHTA and CDR2 is FQGNSA in the germline V gene. The germline V and J ends were trimmed by 1 base and 1 base, with 10 bases remaining between them. This CDR3 comprises 15 residues. This CDR3 reads CASSLVVTGQETQYF. The DNA of the CDR3 is TGTGCCAGCAGCTTAGTCGTCACCGGCCAAGAGACCCAGTACTTC.

This chain uses TRBV28 with TRBJ2-7; 7 bases are a match to TRBD2. V dropped 5 bases and J dropped 6; count of bases not matched to a gene: 7. The germline gives CDR1 MDHEN, CDR2 SYDVKM. The CDR3 loop spans 13 amino acids. The CDR3 nucleotides are TGTGCCAGCAGTACGGGGGGTGTCTTCGAGCAGTACTTC. The encoded protein is CASSTGGVFEQYF.

This clone came up once. This chain links TRBV18 with TRBJ2-7, with 10 bases identical to TRBD2. The junction had 5 bases not matched to a gene; V was cut back by 4 bases and J by 2 bases. CDR1 is KGHSH, CDR2 LQKENI, per germline. CDR3 length equals 15 residues. CDR3 nucleotides: TGTGCCAGCTCACTAGGACTAGCGGAGGCCTACGAGCAGTACTTC. This sequence encodes CASSLGLAEAYEQYF.

This clone was observed at least ten times. V gene TRBV7-8 combines with J gene TRBJ2-6; possible D gene TRBD2, 5 bases. Germline values: CDR1 SGHVS, CDR2 FQNEAQ. This CDR3 has 17 residues. The ends were cut back, 1 base at V and 0 bases at J, with 10 bases in the middle. CDR3 protein: CASSLVGAGSGANVLTF. The CDR3, as DNA: TGTGCCAGCAGCTTAGTAGGTGCGGGCTCTGGGGCCAACGTCCTGACTTTC.

The chain combines TRBV7-7 with TRBJ2-1; no clear D. The V end lost 5 bases, the J end lost 9 bases, and 17 bases lay between the germline ends. Germline V gives CDR1 SSHAT, CDR2 FNYEAQ (reference sequence). The CDR3 consists of 14 residues. CDR3 loop: CASSASHDSSEQFF. CDR3 coding DNA: TGTGCCAGCAGCGCTTCCCATGATAGTAGTGAGCAGTTCTTC.

The chain is built from TRBV18 and TRBJ1-1; no firm D call. The germline V and J ends were trimmed by 3 bases and 7 bases, with 12 bases remaining between them. The V gene's germline CDR1 is KGHSH and CDR2 LQKENI. The CDR3 length is 13 residues. CDR3 DNA: TGTGCCAGCTCACCGCCAGGCGCCGTTGAAGCTTTCTTT. It codes for CASSPPGAVEAFF. Using reference TRBV18 and TRBJ1-1 for the parts outside the CDR3, the full variable domain is NAGVMQNPRHLVRRRGQEARLRCSPMKGHSHVYWYRQLPEEGLKFMVYLQKENIIDESGMPKERFSAEFPKEGPSILRIQQVVRGDSAAYFCASSPPGAVEAFFGQGTRLTVV.

This clone appeared once. The chain uses TRBV7-8 and TRBJ2-7, with D tentatively TRBD1 (6 bases). The CDR3 sequence is 14 residues long. V was cut by 5 bases and J by 3 bases, with 14 bases left in between. Germline CDR1 SGHVS, CDR2 FQNEAQ. This CDR3 reads CASSAEGHGYEQYF. CDR3 in DNA: TGTGCCAGCAGCGCCGAGGGACACGGCTACGAGCAGTACTTC.

Details on this clone: Additional DNA sequences in this sample encode the identical CDR3. The chain joins TRBV9 to TRBJ2-3; D is uncertain. In germline, CDR1 is SGDLS, CDR2 YYNGEE. CDR3 length: 13 amino acids. Trimming removed 0 bases at V and 6 bases at J, with 8 bases between. DNA for the CDR3: TGTGCCAGCAGCGTAGCCTTATCCGATACGCAGTATTTT. This codes for CASSVALSDTQYF.

J is TRBJ2-7 and V is TRBV28, with D possibly TRBD2 on 6 matching bases. V lost 8 bases and J lost 3, with 17 bases in between. This CDR3 has 14 residues. Germline assignment: CDR1 MDHEN and CDR2 SYDVKM. In nucleotides, the CDR3 is TGTGCCAGCCGGTTCCGCGGGGCCTACTACGAGCAGTACTTC. Its translation: CASRFRGAYYEQYF.

This clone has only a few counts. This chain's CDR3 is CASSSGTGNYGYTF. DNA of the CDR3: TGTGCCAGCAGCTCAGGGACAGGGAACTATGGCTACACCTTC. The chain combines TRBV7-2 with TRBJ1-2; 9 nucleotides agree with TRBD1. This CDR3 is built from 14 residues. The V segment lost 4 bases and the J segment 2 bases; nucleotides outside the gene matches: 2. Germline V gives CDR1 SGHTA, CDR2 FQGNSA. Filled out from reference TRBV7-2 and TRBJ1-2, the complete variable domain reads GAGVSQSPSNKVTEKGKDVELRCDPISGHTALYWYRQSLGQGLEFLIYFQGNSAPDKSGLPSDRFSAERTGGSVSTLTIQRTQQEDSAVYLCASSSGTGNYGYTFGSGTRLTVV.

This clone was seen a few times. J is TRBJ1-2 and V is TRBV4-3, with D possibly matching TRBD1 (6 bases). The length of the CDR3 is 16 residues. V was shortened by 4 bases and J by 4 bases, with 19 bases between the two germline ends. Germline lookup yields CDR1 LGHNA and CDR2 YSLEER. CDR3 loop: CASSPLMEDSAYGYTF. For the CDR3, the DNA is TGCGCCAGCAGCCCCCTAATGGAGGACAGTGCCTATGGCTACACCTTC.

The genes are TRBV7-2 and TRBJ2-7, with D unclear. The CDR3 totals 15 residues. V lost 0 bases and J 5 bases, leaving 14 bases between the germline ends. The germline V gene encodes CDR1 SGHTA and CDR2 FQGNSA. For the CDR3, the DNA is TGTGCCAGCAGCTTAGCTAGTAGTCCAGGCCACGAGCAGTACTTC. Protein sequence: CASSLASSPGHEQYF.

V usage is TRBV6-5 and J usage is TRBJ1-6, with D unresolved. Germline CDR1 and CDR2: MNHEY and SVGAGI. Deletions cut 4 bases from V and 7 bases from J, with 14 bases between. This CDR3 is 15 amino acids long. CDR3 sequence (DNA): TGTGCCAGCAGTTCGGGGTCAGCGAGGAATTCACCCCTCCACTTT. Encoded protein: CASSSGSARNSPLHF.